This T cell receptor beta chain was found in a study of blood T cell repertoires in COVID-19. Some clones are missing from TCRdb's copy, which holds only in-frame ones; the method was immunoSEQ multiplex PCR. The profile shows 100,000 or so clones, approximately 84% of them singletons. The CDR3 is 17 amino acids. V shed 1 base and J 3 bases; nucleotides not matched to a gene: 9. Germline CDR1 SGHNT, CDR2 YENEEA. The specimen sequenced was peripheral blood. The chain is built from TRBV11-3 and TRBJ2-3; TRBD2 aligns across 8 bases. This TCR was recovered from a human donor in a cohort sampled during active COVID-19. The CDR3 region has the DNA TGTGCCAGCAGCTTAGGTCCCACTAGCGGCTTGACAGATACGCAGTATTTT. It codes for CASSLGPTSGLTDTQYF.